This T cell receptor (beta chain) was retrieved from a study of T cell changes during pregnancy in multiple sclerosis. Looked up from germline, CDR1 is SEHNR and CDR2 is FQNEAQ (reference sequence). Unmatched junction bases numbered 13, after V lost 6 bases and J lost 13 bases. The CDR3 has 15 residues. Sequenced by immunoSEQ multiplex PCR; TCRdb stores in-frame clones only, minus some. The sample lists tens of thousands of clones; about 92% were seen once. The TCR comes from a female donor with multiple sclerosis, enrolled in a pregnancy study. The genes are TRBV7-9 and TRBJ2-1; 12 nucleotides align to TRBD2. Here the sequenced sample was CD4+ T cells from peripheral blood mononuclear cells, taken after pregnancy. CDR3 in amino acids: CASSAGLAGGPVQFF. DNA for the CDR3: TGTGCCAGCAGTGCAGGTCTAGCGGGGGGGCCGGTCCAGTTCTTC.